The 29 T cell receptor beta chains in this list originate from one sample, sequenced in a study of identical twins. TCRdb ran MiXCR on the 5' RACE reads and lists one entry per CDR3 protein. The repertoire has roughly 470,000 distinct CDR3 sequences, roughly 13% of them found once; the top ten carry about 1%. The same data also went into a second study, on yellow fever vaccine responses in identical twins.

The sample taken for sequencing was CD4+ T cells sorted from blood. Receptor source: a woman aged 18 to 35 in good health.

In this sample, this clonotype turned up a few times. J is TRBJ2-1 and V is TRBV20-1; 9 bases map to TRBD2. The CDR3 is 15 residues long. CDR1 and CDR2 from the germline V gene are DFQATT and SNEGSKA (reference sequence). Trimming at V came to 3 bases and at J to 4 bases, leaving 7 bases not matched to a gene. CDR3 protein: CSASLLAGKYNEQFF. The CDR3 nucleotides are TGCAGTGCTAGTCTCCTAGCGGGGAAATACAATGAGCAGTTCTTC.

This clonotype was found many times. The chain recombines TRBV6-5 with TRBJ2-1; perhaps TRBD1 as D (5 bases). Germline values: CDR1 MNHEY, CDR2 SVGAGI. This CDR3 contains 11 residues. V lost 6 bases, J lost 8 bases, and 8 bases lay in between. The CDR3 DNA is TGTGCCAGCAGAATAGGGGATGAGCAGTTCTTC. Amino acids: CASRIGDEQFF.

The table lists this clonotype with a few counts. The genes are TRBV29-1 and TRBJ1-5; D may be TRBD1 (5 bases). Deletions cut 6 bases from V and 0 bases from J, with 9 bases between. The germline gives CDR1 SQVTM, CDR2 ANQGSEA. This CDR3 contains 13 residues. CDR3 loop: CSVAGHSNQPQHF. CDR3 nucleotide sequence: TGCAGCGTGGCAGGGCATAGCAATCAGCCCCAGCATTTT.

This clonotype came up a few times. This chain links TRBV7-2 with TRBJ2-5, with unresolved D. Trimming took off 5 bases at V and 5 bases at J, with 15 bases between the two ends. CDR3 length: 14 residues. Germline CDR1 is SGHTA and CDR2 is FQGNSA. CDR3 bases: TGTGCCAGCAGCCCCATTTCCCTTCGGGAGACCCAGTACTTC. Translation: CASSPISLRETQYF.

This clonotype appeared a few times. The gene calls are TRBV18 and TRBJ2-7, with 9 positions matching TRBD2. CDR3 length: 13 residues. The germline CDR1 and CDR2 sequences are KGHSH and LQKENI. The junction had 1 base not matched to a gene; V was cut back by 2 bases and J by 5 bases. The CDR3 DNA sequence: TGTGCCAGCTCACCAAGCGGGAGGAACGAGCAGTACTTC. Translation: CASSPSGRNEQYF.

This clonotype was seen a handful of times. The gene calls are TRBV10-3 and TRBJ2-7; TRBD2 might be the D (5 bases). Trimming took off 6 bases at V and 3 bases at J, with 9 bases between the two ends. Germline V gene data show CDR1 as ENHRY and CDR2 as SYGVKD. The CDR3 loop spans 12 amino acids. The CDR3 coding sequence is TGTGCCATCAGGGGAGAGGGCTACGAGCAGTACTTC. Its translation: CAIRGEGYEQYF.

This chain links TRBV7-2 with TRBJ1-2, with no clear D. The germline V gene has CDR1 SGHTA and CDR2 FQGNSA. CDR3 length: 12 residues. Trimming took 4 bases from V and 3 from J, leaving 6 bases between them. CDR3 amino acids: CASSWTDYGYTF. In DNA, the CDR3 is TGTGCCAGCAGCTGGACCGACTATGGCTACACCTTC. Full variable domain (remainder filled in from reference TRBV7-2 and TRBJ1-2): GAGVSQSPSNKVTEKGKDVELRCDPISGHTALYWYRQSLGQGLEFLIYFQGNSAPDKSGLPSDRFSAERTGGSVSTLTIQRTQQEDSAVYLCASSWTDYGYTFGSGTRLTVV.

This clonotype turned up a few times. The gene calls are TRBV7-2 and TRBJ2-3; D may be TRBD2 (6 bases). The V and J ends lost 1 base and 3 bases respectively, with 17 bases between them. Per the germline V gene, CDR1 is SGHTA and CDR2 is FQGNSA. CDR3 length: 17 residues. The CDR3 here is CASSLGRRARPTDTQYF. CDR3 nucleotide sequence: TGTGCCAGCAGCTTAGGACGGAGGGCCCGTCCGACAGATACGCAGTATTTT.

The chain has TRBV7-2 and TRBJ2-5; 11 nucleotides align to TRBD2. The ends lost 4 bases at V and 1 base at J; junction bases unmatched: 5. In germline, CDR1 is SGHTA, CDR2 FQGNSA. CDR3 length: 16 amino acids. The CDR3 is CASSSTGTSGQETQYF. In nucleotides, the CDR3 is TGTGCCAGCAGCTCGACCGGGACTAGCGGCCAAGAGACCCAGTACTTC.

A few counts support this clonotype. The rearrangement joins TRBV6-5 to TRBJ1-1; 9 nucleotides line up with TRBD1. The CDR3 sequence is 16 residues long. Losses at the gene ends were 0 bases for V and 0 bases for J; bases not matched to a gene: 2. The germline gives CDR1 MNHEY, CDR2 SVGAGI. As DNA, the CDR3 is TGTGCCAGCAGTTACTCGGACAGGGGAATGAACACTGAAGCTTTCTTT. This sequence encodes CASSYSDRGMNTEAFF.

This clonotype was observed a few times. CDR3 DNA: TGTGCCAGCAGTTTTGCGGGGTCTAGAAGCTCCTACGAGCAGTACTTC. It is translated as CASSFAGSRSSYEQYF. This sequence joins TRBV7-9 and TRBJ2-7; D may be TRBD2 (6 bases). With 6 bases removed from V and 0 bases from J, the gap between germline ends came to 18 bases. Germline loops: CDR1 SEHNR, CDR2 FQNEAQ (reference sequence). The CDR3 is 16 amino acids. Looking up the rest from reference TRBV7-9 and TRBJ2-7 gives the full variable domain: DTGVSQNPRHKITKRGQNVTFRCDPISEHNRLYWYRQTLGQGPEFLTYFQNEAQLEKSRLLSDRFSAERPKGSFSTLEIQRTEQGDSAMYLCASSFAGSRSSYEQYFGPGTRLTVT.

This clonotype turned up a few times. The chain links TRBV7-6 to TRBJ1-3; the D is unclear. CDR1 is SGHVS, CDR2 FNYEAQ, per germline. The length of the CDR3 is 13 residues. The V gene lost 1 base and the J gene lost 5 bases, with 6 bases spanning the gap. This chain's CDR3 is CASSLGVRNTIYF. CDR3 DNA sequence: TGTGCCAGCAGCTTAGGGGTTAGAAACACCATATATTTT. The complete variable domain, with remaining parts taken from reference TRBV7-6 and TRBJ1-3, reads GAGVSQSPRYKVTKRGQDVALRCDPISGHVSLYWYRQALGQGPEFLTYFNYEAQQDKSGLPNDRFSAERPEGSISTLTIQRTEQRDSAMYRCASSLGVRNTIYFGEGSWLTVV.

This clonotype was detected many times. CDR3 region: CASSRESTDTQYF. The DNA for the CDR3 is TGTGCCAGCAGCCGGGAAAGCACAGATACGCAGTATTTT. The V gene is TRBV7-9, the J gene TRBJ2-3, with TRBD2 as a possible D gene (5 bases). V was clipped by 5 bases and J by 0 bases, with 6 bases between them. There are 13 residues in the CDR3. CDR1 and CDR2 (germline): SEHNR, FQNEAQ (reference sequence).

In DNA form, the CDR3 reads TGCGCCAGCAGCACGAGACAGGGATCAGAGACCCAGTACTTC. It codes for CASSTRQGSETQYF. This chain uses TRBV4-3 with TRBJ2-5, with 7 bases identical to TRBD1. The J segment lost 4 bases and the V segment lost 5 bases, leaving 7 bases of the junction unmatched. Looked up from germline, CDR1 is LGHNA and CDR2 is YSLEER. The CDR3 is 14 residues long.

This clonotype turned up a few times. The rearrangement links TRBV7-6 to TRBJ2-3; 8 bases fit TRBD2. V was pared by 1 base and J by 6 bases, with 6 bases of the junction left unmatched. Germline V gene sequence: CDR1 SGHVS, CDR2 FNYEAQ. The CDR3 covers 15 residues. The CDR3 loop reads CASSLGGSGADTQYF. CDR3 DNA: TGTGCCAGCAGCTTAGGAGGTAGCGGGGCGGATACGCAGTATTTT.

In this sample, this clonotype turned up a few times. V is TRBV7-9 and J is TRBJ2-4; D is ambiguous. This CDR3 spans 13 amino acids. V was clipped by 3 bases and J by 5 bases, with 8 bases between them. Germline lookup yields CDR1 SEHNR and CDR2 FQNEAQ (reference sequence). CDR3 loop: CASSLLLENIQYF. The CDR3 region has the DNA TGTGCCAGCAGCTTGTTGTTGGAAAACATTCAGTACTTC. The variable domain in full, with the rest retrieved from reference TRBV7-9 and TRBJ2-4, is DTGVSQNPRHKITKRGQNVTFRCDPISEHNRLYWYRQTLGQGPEFLTYFQNEAQLEKSRLLSDRFSAERPKGSFSTLEIQRTEQGDSAMYLCASSLLLENIQYFGAGTRLSVL.

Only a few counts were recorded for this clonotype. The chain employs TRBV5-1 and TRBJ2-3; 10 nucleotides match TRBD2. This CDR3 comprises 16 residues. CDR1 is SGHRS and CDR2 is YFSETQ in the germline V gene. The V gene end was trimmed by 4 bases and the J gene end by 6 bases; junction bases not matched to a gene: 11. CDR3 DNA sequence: TGCGCCAGCAGCCCCCGCCTCAGCGGGGGGGCGGATACGCAGTATTTT. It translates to CASSPRLSGGADTQYF.

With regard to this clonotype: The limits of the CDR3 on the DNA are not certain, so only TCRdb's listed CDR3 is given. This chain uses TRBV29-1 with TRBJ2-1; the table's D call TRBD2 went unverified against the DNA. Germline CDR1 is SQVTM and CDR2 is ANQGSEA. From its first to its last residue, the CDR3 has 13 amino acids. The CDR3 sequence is CFARGSGSEGGFF.

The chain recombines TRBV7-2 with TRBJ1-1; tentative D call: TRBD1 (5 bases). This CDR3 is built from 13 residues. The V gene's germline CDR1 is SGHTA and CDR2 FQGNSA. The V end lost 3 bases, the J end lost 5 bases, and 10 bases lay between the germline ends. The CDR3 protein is CASSFGGGTEAFF. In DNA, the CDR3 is TGTGCCAGCAGCTTTGGGGGAGGGACTGAAGCTTTCTTT.

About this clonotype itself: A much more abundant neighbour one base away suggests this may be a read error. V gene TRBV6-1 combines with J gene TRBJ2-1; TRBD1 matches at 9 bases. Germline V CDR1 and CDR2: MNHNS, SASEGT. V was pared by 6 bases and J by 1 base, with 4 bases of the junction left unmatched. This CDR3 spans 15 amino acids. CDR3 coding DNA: TGTGCCAGCAGACCAGACAGGGGGTCCTACAATGAGCAGTTCTTC. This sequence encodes CASRPDRGSYNEQFF.

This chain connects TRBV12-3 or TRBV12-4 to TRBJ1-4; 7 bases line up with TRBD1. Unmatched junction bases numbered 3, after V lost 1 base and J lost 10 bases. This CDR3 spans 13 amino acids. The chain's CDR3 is CASSLETGIKLFF. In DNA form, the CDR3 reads TGTGCCAGCAGTTTAGAGACAGGGATAAAACTGTTTTTT.

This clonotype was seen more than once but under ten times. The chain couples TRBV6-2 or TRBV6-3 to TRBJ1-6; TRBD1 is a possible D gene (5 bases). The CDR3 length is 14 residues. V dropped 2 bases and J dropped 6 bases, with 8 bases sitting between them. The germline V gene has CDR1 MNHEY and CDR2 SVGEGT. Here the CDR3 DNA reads TGTGCCAGCAGTTACCAGGGTGGTAATTCACCCCTCCACTTT. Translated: CASSYQGGNSPLHF.

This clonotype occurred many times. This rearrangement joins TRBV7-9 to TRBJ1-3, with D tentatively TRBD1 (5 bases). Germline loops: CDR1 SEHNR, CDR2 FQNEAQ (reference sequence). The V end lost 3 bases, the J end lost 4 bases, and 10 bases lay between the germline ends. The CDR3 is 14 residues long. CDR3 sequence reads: CASSFSSGGNTIYF. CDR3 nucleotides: TGTGCCAGCAGCTTTTCGTCAGGGGGAAACACCATATATTTT.

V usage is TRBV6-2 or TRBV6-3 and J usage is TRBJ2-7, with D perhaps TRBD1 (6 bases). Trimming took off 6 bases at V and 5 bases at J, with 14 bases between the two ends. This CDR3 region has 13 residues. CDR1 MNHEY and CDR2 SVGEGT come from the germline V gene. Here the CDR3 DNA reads TGTGCCAGCAGCCTCAGGGGTGAGGACGAGCAGTACTTC. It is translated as CASSLRGEDEQYF.

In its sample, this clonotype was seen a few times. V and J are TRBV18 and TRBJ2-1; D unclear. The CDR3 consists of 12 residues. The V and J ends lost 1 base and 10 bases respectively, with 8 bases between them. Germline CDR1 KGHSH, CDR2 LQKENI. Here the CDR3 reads CASSPREGEQFF. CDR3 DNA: TGTGCCAGCTCACCACGGGAAGGGGAGCAGTTCTTC.

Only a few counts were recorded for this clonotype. For the CDR3, the DNA is TGTGCCAGCAGCCGACAGGCCTTAACGAGCGCAGATACGCAGTATTTT. Its translation: CASSRQALTSADTQYF. The J gene is TRBJ2-3, the V gene TRBV7-2, with TRBD1 as a possible D gene (6 bases). The V end lost 5 bases, the J end lost 4 bases, and 19 bases lay between the germline ends. Germline V gives CDR1 SGHTA, CDR2 FQGNSA. The CDR3 runs to 16 residues.

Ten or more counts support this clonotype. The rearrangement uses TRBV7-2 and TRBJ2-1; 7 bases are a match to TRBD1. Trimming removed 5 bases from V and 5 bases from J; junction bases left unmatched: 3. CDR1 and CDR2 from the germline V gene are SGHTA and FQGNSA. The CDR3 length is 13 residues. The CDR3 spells CASSNDRDNEQFF. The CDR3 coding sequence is TGTGCCAGCAGCAATGACAGGGACAATGAGCAGTTCTTC.

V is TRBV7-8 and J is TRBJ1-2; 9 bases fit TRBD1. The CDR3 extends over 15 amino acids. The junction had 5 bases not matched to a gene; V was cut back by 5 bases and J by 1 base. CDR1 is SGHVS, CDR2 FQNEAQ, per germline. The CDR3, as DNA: TGTGCCAGCAGCGGACAGGGGATCATTAACTATGGCTACACCTTC. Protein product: CASSGQGIINYGYTF.

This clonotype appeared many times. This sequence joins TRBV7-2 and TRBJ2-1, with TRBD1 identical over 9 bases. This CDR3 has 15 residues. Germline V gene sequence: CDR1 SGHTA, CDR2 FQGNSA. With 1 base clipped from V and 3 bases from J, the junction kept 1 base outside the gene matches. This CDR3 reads CASSLGTGVYNEQFF. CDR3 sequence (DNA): TGTGCCAGCAGCTTAGGGACAGGGGTCTACAATGAGCAGTTCTTC.